This T cell receptor beta chain emerged from a study of cytomegalovirus exposure and HLA in healthy donors. As regards this clone: Its antigen is not known.

Repertoires were generated with immunoSEQ multiplex PCR, while TCRdb's copy carries only in-frame clones and drops some. This table has 200,000 or so clones, 70% to 90% appearing once. Study conclusions and caveats: Clusters of TCRs from the first cohort tended to co-occur in the 100 to 150 validation repertoires (as a later analysis found).

Material for sequencing was PBMCs. The receptor was derived from a woman between 18 and 30 years old in good health and CMV-seronegative.

This CDR3 is CASSPPGQGYEQYF. The CDR3 DNA sequence: TGTGCCAGCAGTCCCCCGGGACAGGGGTACGAGCAGTACTTC. The chain combines TRBV6-5 with TRBJ2-7, with TRBD1 identical over 10 bases. Germline V gives CDR1 MNHEY, CDR2 SVGAGI. The V gene end was trimmed by 5 bases and the J gene end by 4 bases; junction bases not matched to a gene: 5. The CDR3 covers 14 residues.